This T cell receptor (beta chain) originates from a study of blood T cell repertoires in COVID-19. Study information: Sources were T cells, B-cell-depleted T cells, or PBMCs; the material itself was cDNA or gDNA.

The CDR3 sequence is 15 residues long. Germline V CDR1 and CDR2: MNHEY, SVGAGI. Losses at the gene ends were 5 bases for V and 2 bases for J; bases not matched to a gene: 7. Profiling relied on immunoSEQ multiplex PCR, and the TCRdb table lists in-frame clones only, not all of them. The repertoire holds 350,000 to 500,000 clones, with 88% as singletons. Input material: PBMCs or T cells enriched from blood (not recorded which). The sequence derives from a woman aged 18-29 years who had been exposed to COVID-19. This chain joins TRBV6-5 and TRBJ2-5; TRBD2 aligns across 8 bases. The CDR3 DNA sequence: TGTGCCAGCAGTAGAGCGGGAGTTAGACAAGAGACCCAGTACTTC. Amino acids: CASSRAGVRQETQYF.